This T cell receptor beta chain was captured in a study of a mutant IDH1 vaccine in newly diagnosed glioma. Regarding this clone: Its specificity is unknown.

Generated by immunoSEQ multiplex PCR, the TCRdb table keeps only in-frame clones and is missing some. The sample comprises roughly 52,000 clones, less than 80% of which are singletons, and 10% to 15% rests with the top ten. The CDR3 totals 18 residues. CDR1 is SGHDT, CDR2 YYEEEE, per germline. J gave up 0 bases and V 3 bases, and 10 bases lay outside the gene matches. Specified time point: week 35, safety follow-up. Every single dose of the vaccine, 300 ug of mutant IDH1 20-mer peptide, came with topical imiquimod. The chain combines TRBV5-6 with TRBJ1-5, with 9 bases that match TRBD1. Source: PBMCs, taken from a glioma patient whose treatment included an IDH1 peptide vaccine. The clonotype comes from a man aged 35 to 55 with glioma. The CDR3 region has the DNA TGTGCCAGCAGCTCCGGGACAGGGAATCCAGATAGCAATCAGCCCCAGCATTTT. Translation gives CASSSGTGNPDSNQPQHF.